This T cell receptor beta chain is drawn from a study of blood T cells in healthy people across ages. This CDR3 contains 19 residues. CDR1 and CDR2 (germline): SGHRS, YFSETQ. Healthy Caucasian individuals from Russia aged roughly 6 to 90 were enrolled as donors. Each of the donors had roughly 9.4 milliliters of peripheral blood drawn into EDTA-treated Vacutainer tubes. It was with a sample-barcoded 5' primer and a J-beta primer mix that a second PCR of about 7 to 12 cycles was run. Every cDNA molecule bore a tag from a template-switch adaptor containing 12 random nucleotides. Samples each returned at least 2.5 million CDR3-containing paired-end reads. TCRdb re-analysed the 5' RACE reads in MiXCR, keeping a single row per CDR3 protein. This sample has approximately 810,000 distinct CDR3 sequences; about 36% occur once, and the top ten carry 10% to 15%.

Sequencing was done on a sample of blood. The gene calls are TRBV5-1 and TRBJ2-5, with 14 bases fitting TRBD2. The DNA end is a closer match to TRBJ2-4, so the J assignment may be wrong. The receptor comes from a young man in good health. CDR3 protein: CASSSMTSGGARGLNIQYF. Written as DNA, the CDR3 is TGCGCCAGCAGCTCGATGACTAGCGGGGGGGCTCGGGGCTTGAACATTCAGTACTTC.